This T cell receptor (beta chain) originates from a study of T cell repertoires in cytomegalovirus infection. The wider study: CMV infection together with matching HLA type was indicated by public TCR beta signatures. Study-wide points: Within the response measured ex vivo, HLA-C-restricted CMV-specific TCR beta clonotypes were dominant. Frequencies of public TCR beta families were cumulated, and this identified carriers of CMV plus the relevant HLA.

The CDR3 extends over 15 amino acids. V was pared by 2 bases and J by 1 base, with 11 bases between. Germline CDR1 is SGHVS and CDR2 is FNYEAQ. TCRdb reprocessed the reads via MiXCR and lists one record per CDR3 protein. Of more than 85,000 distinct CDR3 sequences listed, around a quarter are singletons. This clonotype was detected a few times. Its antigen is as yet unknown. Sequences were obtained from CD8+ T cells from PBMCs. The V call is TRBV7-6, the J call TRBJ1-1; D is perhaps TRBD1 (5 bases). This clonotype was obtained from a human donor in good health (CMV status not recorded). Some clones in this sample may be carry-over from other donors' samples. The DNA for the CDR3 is TGTGCCAGCAGCTTAACGGACATGGAGAACACTGAAGCTTTCTTT. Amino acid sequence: CASSLTDMENTEAFF.